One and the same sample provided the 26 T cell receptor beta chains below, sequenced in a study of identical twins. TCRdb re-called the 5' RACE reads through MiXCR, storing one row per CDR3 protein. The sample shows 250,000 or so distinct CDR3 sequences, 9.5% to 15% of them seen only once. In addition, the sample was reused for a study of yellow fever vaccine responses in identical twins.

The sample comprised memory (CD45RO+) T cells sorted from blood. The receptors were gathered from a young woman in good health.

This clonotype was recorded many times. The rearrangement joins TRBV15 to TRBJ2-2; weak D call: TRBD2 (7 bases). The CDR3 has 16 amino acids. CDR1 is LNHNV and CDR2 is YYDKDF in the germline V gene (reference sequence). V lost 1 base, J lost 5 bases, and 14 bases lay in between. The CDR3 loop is CATSRGGGAETGELFF. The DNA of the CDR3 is TGTGCCACCAGCAGAGGTGGGGGGGCCGAAACCGGGGAGCTGTTTTTT.

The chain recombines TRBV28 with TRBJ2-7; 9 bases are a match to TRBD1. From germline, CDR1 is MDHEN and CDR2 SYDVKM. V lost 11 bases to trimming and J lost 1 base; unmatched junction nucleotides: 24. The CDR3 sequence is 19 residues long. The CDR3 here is CAQQEYPLPSGTGSYEQYF. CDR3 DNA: TGTGCCCAGCAAGAATATCCACTCCCTTCCGGGACAGGGTCCTACGAGCAGTACTTC.

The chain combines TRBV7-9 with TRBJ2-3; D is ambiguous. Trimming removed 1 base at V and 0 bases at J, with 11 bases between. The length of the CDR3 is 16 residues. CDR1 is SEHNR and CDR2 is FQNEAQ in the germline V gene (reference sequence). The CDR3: CASSLVVTRSTDTQYF. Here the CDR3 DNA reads TGTGCCAGCAGCTTAGTTGTGACCCGTAGCACAGATACGCAGTATTTT.

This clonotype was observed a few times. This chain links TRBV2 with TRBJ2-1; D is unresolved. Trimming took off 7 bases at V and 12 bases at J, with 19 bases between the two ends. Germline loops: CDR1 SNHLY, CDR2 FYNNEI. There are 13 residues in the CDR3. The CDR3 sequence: CASNRPASNRQFF. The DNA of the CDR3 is TGTGCCAGCAATAGACCGGCCAGTAATCGGCAGTTCTTC.

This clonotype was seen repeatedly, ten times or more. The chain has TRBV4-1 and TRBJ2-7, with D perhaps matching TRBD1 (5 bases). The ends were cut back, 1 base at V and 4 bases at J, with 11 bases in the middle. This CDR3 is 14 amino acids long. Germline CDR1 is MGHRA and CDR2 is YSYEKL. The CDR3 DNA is TGCGCCAGCAGCCAAGTAACAGGTGATTACGAGCAGTACTTC. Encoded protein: CASSQVTGDYEQYF.

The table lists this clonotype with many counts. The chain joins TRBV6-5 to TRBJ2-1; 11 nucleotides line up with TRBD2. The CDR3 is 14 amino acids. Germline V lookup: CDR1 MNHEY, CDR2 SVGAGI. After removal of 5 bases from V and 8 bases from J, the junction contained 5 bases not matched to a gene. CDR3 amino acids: CASSTSGGSHEQFF. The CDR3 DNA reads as TGTGCCAGCAGTACTAGCGGGGGTTCTCATGAGCAGTTCTTC.

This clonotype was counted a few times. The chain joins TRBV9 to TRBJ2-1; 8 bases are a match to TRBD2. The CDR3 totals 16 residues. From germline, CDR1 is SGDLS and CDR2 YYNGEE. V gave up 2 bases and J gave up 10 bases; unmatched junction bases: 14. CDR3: CASSVKPGLGAREQFF. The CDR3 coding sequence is TGTGCCAGCAGCGTCAAGCCGGGACTAGGGGCCCGGGAGCAGTTCTTC.

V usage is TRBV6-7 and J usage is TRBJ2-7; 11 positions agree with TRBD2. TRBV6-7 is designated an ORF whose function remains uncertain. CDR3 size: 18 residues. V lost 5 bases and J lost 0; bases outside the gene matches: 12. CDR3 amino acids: CASSHPTSGALSSYEQYF. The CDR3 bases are TGTGCCAGCAGTCATCCGACTAGCGGGGCGTTAAGCTCCTACGAGCAGTACTTC.

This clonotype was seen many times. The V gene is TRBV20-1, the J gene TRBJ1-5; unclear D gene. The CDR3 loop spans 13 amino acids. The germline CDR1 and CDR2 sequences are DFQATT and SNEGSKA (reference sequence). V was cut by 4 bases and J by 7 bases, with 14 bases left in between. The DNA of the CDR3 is TGCAGTGCTAAGGACCTTGGGAAACAGCCCCAGCATTTT. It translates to CSAKDLGKQPQHF.

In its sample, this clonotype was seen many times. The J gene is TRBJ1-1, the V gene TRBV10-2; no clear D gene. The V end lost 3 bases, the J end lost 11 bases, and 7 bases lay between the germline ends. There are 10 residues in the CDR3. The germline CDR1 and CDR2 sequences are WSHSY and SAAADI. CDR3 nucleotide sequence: TGCGCCAGCAGTGATGGTTCGGCTTTCTTT. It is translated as CASSDGSAFF.

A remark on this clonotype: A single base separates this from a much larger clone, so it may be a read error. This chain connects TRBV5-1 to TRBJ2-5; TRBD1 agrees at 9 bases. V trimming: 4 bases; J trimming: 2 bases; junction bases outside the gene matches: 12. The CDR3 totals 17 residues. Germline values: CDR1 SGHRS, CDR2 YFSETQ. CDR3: CASSLTTGGKGQETQYF. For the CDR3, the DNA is TGCGCCAGCAGCCTGACGACAGGGGGAAAGGGTCAAGAGACCCAGTACTTC.

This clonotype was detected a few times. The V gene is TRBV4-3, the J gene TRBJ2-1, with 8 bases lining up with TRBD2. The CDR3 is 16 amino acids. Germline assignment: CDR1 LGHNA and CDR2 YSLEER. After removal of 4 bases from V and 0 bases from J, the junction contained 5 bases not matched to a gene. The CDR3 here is CASSLRSGSSYNEQFF. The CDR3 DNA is TGCGCCAGCAGCCTAAGAAGCGGGAGCTCCTACAATGAGCAGTTCTTC.

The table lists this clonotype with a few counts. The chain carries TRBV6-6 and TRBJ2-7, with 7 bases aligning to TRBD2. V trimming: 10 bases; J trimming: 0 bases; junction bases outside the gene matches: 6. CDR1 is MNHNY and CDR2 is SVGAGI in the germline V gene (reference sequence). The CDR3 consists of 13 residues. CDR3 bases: TGTGCCACGGGACTAACTAGCTCCTACGAGCAGTACTTC. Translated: CATGLTSSYEQYF.

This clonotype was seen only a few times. CDR3 sequence (DNA): TGTGCCACCAGCAGAGATCCTGGAGGGACAGGGGGCAAAGAGACCCAGTACTTC. Translation: CATSRDPGGTGGKETQYF. This chain joins TRBV15 and TRBJ2-5, with TRBD1 matching 12 bases. The CDR3 sequence is 18 residues long. V was pared by 0 bases and J by 3 bases, with 8 bases of the junction left unmatched. Germline loops: CDR1 LNHNV, CDR2 YYDKDF (reference sequence).

CDR3 in DNA: TGCGCCAGCAGCTTGGTGGCGGGGGCGGGAACTGAAGCTTTCTTT. Its translation is CASSLVAGAGTEAFF. This chain links TRBV5-1 with TRBJ1-1; tentatively, D is TRBD1 (6 bases). V lost 0 bases and J lost 5, with 14 bases in between. This CDR3 is built from 15 residues. The germline V gene has CDR1 SGHRS and CDR2 YFSETQ.

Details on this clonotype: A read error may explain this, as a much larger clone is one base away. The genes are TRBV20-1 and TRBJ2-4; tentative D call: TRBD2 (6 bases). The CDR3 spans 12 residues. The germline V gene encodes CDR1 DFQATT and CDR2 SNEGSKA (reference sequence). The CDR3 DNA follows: TGCAGTGCTGGAGATCGGAGGGACATTCAGTACTTC. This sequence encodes CSAGDRRDIQYF.

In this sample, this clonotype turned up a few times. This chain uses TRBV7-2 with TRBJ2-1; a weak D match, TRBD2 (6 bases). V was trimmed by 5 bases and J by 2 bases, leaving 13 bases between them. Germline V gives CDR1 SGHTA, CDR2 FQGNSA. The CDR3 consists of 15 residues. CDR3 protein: CASSPLAAAYNEQFF. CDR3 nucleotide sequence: TGTGCCAGCAGCCCTTTAGCGGCAGCCTACAATGAGCAGTTCTTC.

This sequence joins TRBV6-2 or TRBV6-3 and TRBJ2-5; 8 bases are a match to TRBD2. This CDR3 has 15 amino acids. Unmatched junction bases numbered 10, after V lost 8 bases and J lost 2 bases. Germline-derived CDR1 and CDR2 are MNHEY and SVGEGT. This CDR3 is CASQSGGAGQETQYF. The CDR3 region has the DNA TGTGCCAGCCAGTCGGGGGGGGCCGGACAAGAGACCCAGTACTTC.

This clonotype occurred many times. The CDR3 DNA follows: TGCGCCAGCCGGCGGAAGGGCAACACAGATACGCAGTATTTT. As protein: CASRRKGNTDTQYF. The chain couples TRBV5-1 to TRBJ2-3; D unclear. CDR3 size: 14 residues. Germline assignment: CDR1 SGHRS and CDR2 YFSETQ. The V gene lost 7 bases and the J gene lost 2 bases, with 14 bases spanning the gap.

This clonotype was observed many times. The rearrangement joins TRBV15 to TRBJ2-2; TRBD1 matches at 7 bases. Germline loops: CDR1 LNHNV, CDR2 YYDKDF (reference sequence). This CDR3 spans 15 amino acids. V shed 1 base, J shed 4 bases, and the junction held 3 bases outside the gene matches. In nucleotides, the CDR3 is TGTGCCACCAGCAGAGGGGACAGCCCCACCGGGGAGCTGTTTTTT. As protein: CATSRGDSPTGELFF. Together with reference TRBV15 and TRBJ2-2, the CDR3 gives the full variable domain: DAMVIQNPRYQVTQFGKPVTLSCSQTLNHNVMYWYQQKSSQAPKLLFHYYDKDFNNEADTPDNFQSRRPNTSFCFLDIRSPGLGDTAMYLCATSRGDSPTGELFFGEGSRLTVL.

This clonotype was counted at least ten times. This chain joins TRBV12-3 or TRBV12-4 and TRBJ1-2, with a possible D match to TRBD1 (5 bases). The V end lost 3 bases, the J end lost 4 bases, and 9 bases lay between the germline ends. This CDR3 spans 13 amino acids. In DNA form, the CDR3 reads TGTGCCAGCAGTTTGAGGGGTGGCTATGGCTACACCTTC. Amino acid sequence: CASSLRGGYGYTF.

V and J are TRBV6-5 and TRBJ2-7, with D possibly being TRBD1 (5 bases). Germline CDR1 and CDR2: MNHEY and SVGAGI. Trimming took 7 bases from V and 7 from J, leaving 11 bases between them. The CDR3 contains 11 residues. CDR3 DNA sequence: TGTGCCAGCAACCATCAGGGAGAGCAGTACTTC. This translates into CASNHQGEQYF.

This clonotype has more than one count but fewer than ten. The CDR3 spells CASSFVVSTDTQYF. The CDR3, as DNA: TGTGCCAGCAGTTTTGTAGTGAGCACAGATACGCAGTATTTT. V usage is TRBV28 and J usage is TRBJ2-3, with D unclear. Germline V CDR1 and CDR2: MDHEN, SYDVKM. The V end was cut by 3 bases, the J end by 0 bases, with 7 bases between. This CDR3 region has 14 residues.

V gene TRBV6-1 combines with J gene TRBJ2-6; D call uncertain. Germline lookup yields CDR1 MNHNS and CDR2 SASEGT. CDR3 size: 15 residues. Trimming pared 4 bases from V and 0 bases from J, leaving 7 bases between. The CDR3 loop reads CASSVLTSGANVLTF. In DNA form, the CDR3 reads TGTGCCAGCAGTGTGTTGACCTCTGGGGCCAACGTCCTGACTTTC.

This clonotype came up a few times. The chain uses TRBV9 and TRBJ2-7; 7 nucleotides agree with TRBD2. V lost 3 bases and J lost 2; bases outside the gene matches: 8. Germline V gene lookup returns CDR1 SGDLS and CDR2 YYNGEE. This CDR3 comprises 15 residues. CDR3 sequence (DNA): TGTGCCAGCAGCGACGACTCTAGCGGAACCTACGAGCAGTACTTC. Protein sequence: CASSDDSSGTYEQYF.

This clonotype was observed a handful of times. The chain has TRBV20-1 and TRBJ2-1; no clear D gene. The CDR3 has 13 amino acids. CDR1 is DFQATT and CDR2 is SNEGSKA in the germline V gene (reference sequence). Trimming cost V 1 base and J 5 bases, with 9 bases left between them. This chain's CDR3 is CSARGPKNNEQFF. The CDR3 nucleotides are TGCAGTGCTAGAGGCCCCAAAAACAATGAGCAGTTCTTC.